This TCR beta chain is drawn from a study of OX40 agonist ivuxolimab in advanced cancers. At the level of the study: Two patients with cutaneous melanoma and one with hepatocellular carcinoma, three in total, showed partial responses. Study-level points and caveats: Also present in some nonresponders was a low level of normalized T-cell clonal expansion.

Remarks on this clone: The antigen is not known.

This CDR3 has 18 amino acids. V was clipped by 4 bases and J by 4 bases, with 25 bases between them. Germline assignment: CDR1 KGHSH and CDR2 LQKENI. Sequenced by immunoSEQ multiplex PCR; TCRdb stores in-frame clones only, minus some. The sample records around 74,000 clones, about 90% being singletons. The sequence derives from an adult with an advanced solid tumor such as melanoma, head and neck, liver or kidney cancer. V usage is TRBV18 and J usage is TRBJ1-2; maybe TRBD1 (5 bases). Sequenced here: CD4+ or CD8+ T cells sorted from blood, sampled in a trial of the OX40 agonist ivuxolimab. Written as DNA, the CDR3 is TGTGCCAGCTCACGGTTTGATATCTTACAGGAATACTTCTATGGCTACACCTTC. Translating gives CASSRFDILQEYFYGYTF.